The next 4 T cell receptor beta chains were all read from a single sample in a study of blood T cell repertoires in COVID-19 (dated by TCRdb to 2020 to 2022). Libraries were made using the immunoSEQ multiplex PCR assay. This is the immuneACCESS table as TCRdb keeps it, with only in-frame sequences that have V and J called. A part of the clones is gone; compared with another copy, unresolved V genes explain less than half, and the rest is unexplained. The sample profile shows some 73,000 clones; around 77% of them were found once. Jointly, the top ten make up approximately 2.3% of the sample. The sequenced sample consisted of peripheral blood. The receptors derive from a man in his 70s with COVID-19, enrolled during active disease.

This sequence joins TRBV5-1 and TRBJ1-2; 8 positions match TRBD1. This CDR3 spans 16 amino acids. Unmatched junction bases numbered 11, after V lost 3 bases and J lost 4 bases. Germline V gene sequence: CDR1 SGHRS, CDR2 YFSETQ. In nucleotides, the CDR3 is TGCGCCAGCAGCTCCGTCAGTCAGGGGGCAATCTATGGCTACACCTTC. Translated, it gives CASSSVSQGAIYGYTF.

The chain uses TRBV29-1 and TRBJ2-3; 8 bases match TRBD1. The germline V gene encodes CDR1 SQVTM and CDR2 ANQGSEA. This CDR3 region has 13 residues. The ends lost 6 bases at V and 1 base at J; junction bases unmatched: 3. The CDR3 coding sequence is TGCAGCGTCGCGGACAGGGGCACAGATACGCAGTATTTT. Protein sequence: CSVADRGTDTQYF.

The table lists this clone with a count of one. The chain links TRBV6-5 to TRBJ1-2; D ambiguous. This CDR3 is 15 amino acids long. Trimming cost V 4 bases and J 2 bases, with 14 bases left between them. Germline assignment: CDR1 MNHEY and CDR2 SVGAGI. DNA for the CDR3: TGTGCCAGCAGTTCAATGCAACTCTTAAACTATGGCTACACCTTC. Translation: CASSSMQLLNYGYTF.

The chain links TRBV27 to TRBJ1-2; D unresolved. The germline CDR1 and CDR2 sequences are MNHEY and SMNVEV (reference sequence). This CDR3 comprises 13 residues. V lost 3 bases, J lost 8 bases, and 13 bases lay in between. CDR3 coding DNA: TGTGCCAGCAGTTTCACCGGCAGGCCCGGCTACACCTTC. Translating gives CASSFTGRPGYTF.